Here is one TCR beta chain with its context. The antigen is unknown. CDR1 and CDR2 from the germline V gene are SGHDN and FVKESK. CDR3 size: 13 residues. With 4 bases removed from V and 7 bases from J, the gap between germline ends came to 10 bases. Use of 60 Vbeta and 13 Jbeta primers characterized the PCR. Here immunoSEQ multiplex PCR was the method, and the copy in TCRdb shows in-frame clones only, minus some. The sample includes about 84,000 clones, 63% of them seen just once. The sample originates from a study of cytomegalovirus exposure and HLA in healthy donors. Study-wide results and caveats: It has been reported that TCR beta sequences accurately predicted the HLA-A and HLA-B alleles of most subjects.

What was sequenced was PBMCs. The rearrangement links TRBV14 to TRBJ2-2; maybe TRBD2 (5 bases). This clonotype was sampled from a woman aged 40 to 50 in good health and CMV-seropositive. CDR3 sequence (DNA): TGTGCCAGCAGCCGCACTAGGGACGGGGAGCTGTTTTTT. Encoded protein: CASSRTRDGELFF.